Listed here are 3 T cell receptor beta chains from one sample, sequenced in a study of regulatory T cells in long-lasting Graves disease. The sample's time point: newly diagnosed GD, antithyroid drugs for less than 3 months. The TCR library was prepared using RNA isolated from PBMCs. Both iRepertoire HTBI primers and Arm-PCR of CDR3 regions were used to build the TCR beta libraries. TCRdb itself ran the multiplex PCR reads through MiXCR, one entry per CDR3 protein. The sample has 390,000 or so distinct CDR3 sequences; 10% to 15% are singletons. This sample was also put to use in a study of T cells in Graves' hyperthyroidism and ophthalmopathy.

The material sequenced was peripheral blood mononuclear cells (PBMCs), taken at new diagnosis, from a patient treated with antithyroid drugs. The receptors shown here come from a woman younger than 35 with Graves disease.

This clonotype was counted many times. The V call is TRBV29-1, the J call TRBJ1-1; D not resolved. The CDR3 length is 12 residues. V was trimmed by 3 bases and J by 4 bases, leaving 9 bases between them. The V gene's germline CDR1 is SQVTM and CDR2 ANQGSEA. CDR3 DNA sequence: TGCAGCGTTGAGATTATTACCACTGAAGCTTTCTTT. Translated, it gives CSVEIITTEAFF.

This clonotype was seen ten or more times. The chain is built from TRBV7-9 and TRBJ2-1; D unclear. The V end was cut by 0 bases, the J end by 6 bases, with 9 bases between. The V gene's germline CDR1 is SEHNR and CDR2 FQNEAQ (reference sequence). This CDR3 is 14 amino acids long. CDR3 coding DNA: TGTGCCAGCAGCTTAGCGGGAAGTAGCAATGAGCAGTTCTTC. Its translation is CASSLAGSSNEQFF.

This sequence joins TRBV7-2 and TRBJ1-2, with a possible D match to TRBD1 (5 bases). Per germline, CDR1 SGHTA and CDR2 FQGNSA. CDR3 length equals 14 residues. V gave up 4 bases and J gave up 2 bases, with 11 bases separating them. CDR3 in amino acids: CASSSAGQNYGYTF. The CDR3 region has the DNA TGTGCCAGCAGCTCAGCAGGGCAGAACTATGGCTACACCTTC.